The 9 T cell receptor beta chains below all came from one sample that was sequenced in a study of blood T cells in healthy people across ages. Primers used in a second PCR of roughly 7 to 11 cycles were a sample-barcoded 5' primer and a J-beta primer mix. TCRdb passed the 5' RACE reads through MiXCR, listing each CDR3 protein once. The data show 500,000 to 700,000 distinct CDR3 sequences, about 30% seen once. Sequences were obtained from blood. These receptors were obtained from an elderly woman in good health.

This clonotype was observed many times. CDR3 region: CSARALGTITNYGYTF. DNA for the CDR3: TGCAGTGCTAGAGCTTTGGGGACGATTACTAACTATGGCTACACCTTC. This chain links TRBV20-1 with TRBJ1-2; possibly TRBD1 for D (5 bases). The CDR3 totals 16 residues. Trimming left V 1 base short and J 0 bases short, with 15 bases between. Germline assignment: CDR1 DFQATT and CDR2 SNEGSKA (reference sequence).

There are a few counts of this clonotype. The gene calls are TRBV6-6 and TRBJ1-3; tentatively, D is TRBD1 (5 bases). The CDR3 is 14 amino acids. CDR1 and CDR2 from the germline V gene are MNHNY and SVGAGI (reference sequence). The CDR3 here is CASTGQVQRNTIYF. CDR3 nucleotides: TGTGCTTCGACGGGGCAGGTACAGAGAAACACCATATATTTT.

This clonotype has at least ten counts. The chain uses TRBV20-1 and TRBJ2-1; tentative D call: TRBD2 (6 bases). The CDR3 length is 17 residues. Trimming pared 3 bases from V and 0 bases from J, leaving 18 bases between. The germline V gene encodes CDR1 DFQATT and CDR2 SNEGSKA (reference sequence). The CDR3 DNA is TGCAGTGCTAGGGACCTCTCGGCGGGGAGCTCCTACAATGAGCAGTTCTTC. This sequence encodes CSARDLSAGSSYNEQFF.

This clonotype showed up many times. In DNA, the CDR3 is TGTGCCAGCAGCCAAGATTCGAGGCTAGCTGGCTTTGGGGAGCAGTACTTC. Residues: CASSQDSRLAGFGEQYF. The chain has TRBV4-2 and TRBJ2-7; a weak D match, TRBD2 (5 bases). The CDR3 has 17 amino acids. Looked up from germline, CDR1 is LGHNA and CDR2 is YNFKEQ. Trimming shortened V by 0 bases and J by 7 bases, and 22 bases separated the two germline ends.

Ten or more counts support this clonotype. At one end, the junction sequence differs from germline, possibly due to a read error. The rearrangement uses TRBV20-1 and TRBJ1-5; D is undetermined. This CDR3 region has 13 residues. CDR1 and CDR2 from the germline V gene are DFQATT and SNEGSKA (reference sequence). The CDR3, as DNA: TGCAGTGCGAGAGGACGGCCCAATCAGCCCCAGCATTTT. It encodes CSARGRPNQPQHF.

This clonotype was picked up many times. The chain couples TRBV20-1 to TRBJ1-5; 7 nucleotides agree with TRBD1. The germline V gene has CDR1 DFQATT and CDR2 SNEGSKA (reference sequence). There are 13 residues in the CDR3. With V trimmed by 5 bases and J by 3 bases, 4 bases remained unmatched. In DNA form, the CDR3 reads TGCAGTGCTCAGGGGGGCGACAATCAGCCCCAGCATTTT. It specifies CSAQGGDNQPQHF.

This clonotype has only a few counts. This sequence joins TRBV5-1 and TRBJ1-1; D possibly corresponds to TRBD1 (5 bases). This CDR3 has 14 amino acids. Germline V gene data show CDR1 as SGHRS and CDR2 as YFSETQ. Trimming removed 1 base at V and 3 bases at J, with 10 bases between. The CDR3 region has the DNA TGCGCCAGCAGCTTGTCCCAGGGTTACACTGAAGCTTTCTTT. Protein product: CASSLSQGYTEAFF.

This clonotype was recorded many times. CDR3 bases: TGCAGTGCCTCCGAGCCGGGACCGCCCCAGCATTTT. Amino acids: CSASEPGPPQHF. The chain is built from TRBV20-1 and TRBJ1-5, with D tentatively TRBD1 (5 bases). V was cut by 6 bases and J by 9 bases, with 15 bases left in between. Germline V gives CDR1 DFQATT, CDR2 SNEGSKA (reference sequence). The CDR3 covers 12 residues.

The V gene is TRBV19, the J gene TRBJ2-3; maybe TRBD1 (5 bases). The germline V gene has CDR1 LNHDA and CDR2 SQIVND (reference sequence). This CDR3 spans 13 amino acids. The V gene lost 5 bases and the J gene lost 6 bases, with 12 bases spanning the gap. The CDR3 DNA is TGTGCCAGTAGTGAGCAGCCAGGGGATACGCAGTATTTT. Its translation: CASSEQPGDTQYF.